Many counts were recorded for the clone carrying this TCR beta chain. Its specificity is not known. CDR3 length equals 14 residues. Trimming removed 1 base from V and 2 bases from J, with 8 bases in between. Germline V gene lookup returns CDR1 LGHNA and CDR2 YNFKEQ. This specimen comes from a study of post-analysis software for immune sequencing data. Across the whole study: Relapsing-remitting, secondary progressive and progressive-relapsing forms of multiple sclerosis all featured among disease courses. The study's findings and limits: Relative to controls, patients had several TRBV segments at higher frequency, with TRBV5-6, TRBV5-1 and TRBV20-1 among these. Batch-matched samples strongly co-clustered by F measure. For normalized Chao1 diversity, multiple sclerosis patients scored significantly lower than controls did.

TCR beta cDNA libraries had unique molecular identifiers. TCRdb passed the PCR reads through MiXCR, listing each CDR3 protein once. The sample yields roughly 730,000 distinct CDR3 sequences, about 27% seen once. The chain carries TRBV4-2 and TRBJ1-2, with unresolved D. Sequencing was done on a sample of blood. This TCR derives from a girl aged 10 to 17 with multiple sclerosis. DNA of the CDR3: TGTGCCAGCAGCCAAGGGGCCGCAAACTATGGCTACACCTTC. Amino acids: CASSQGAANYGYTF.